A single sample is the source of the 9 T cell receptor beta chains below, sequenced in a study of blood T cell repertoires in COVID-19. Sequencing was performed with immunoSEQ multiplex PCR; in TCRdb, only in-frame clones are kept and a portion is missing. The repertoire holds 250,000 or so clones, with 88% as singletons. Sequencing was done on a sample of PBMCs or T cells enriched from blood (not recorded which). Every receptor here comes from a woman aged 25 to 39 who had been exposed to COVID-19.

The chain links TRBV5-6 to TRBJ2-7; possible D gene TRBD2, 5 bases. Trimming stripped 2 bases from V and 0 bases from J, with 12 bases between. The CDR3 has 15 amino acids. Germline CDR1 reads SGHDT; CDR2 reads YYEEEE. The DNA of the CDR3 is TGTGCCAGCAGCTTATACGGGGAAAACTCCTACGAGCAGTACTTC. Translating gives CASSLYGENSYEQYF.

This chain uses TRBV10-2 with TRBJ1-3; 7 bases fit TRBD1. The CDR3 runs 14 residues. After removal of 3 bases from V and 2 bases from J, the junction contained 1 base not matched to a gene. CDR1 and CDR2 (germline): WSHSY, SAAADI. In DNA, the CDR3 is TGCGCCAGCAGTGAACAGGGGACTGGAAACACCATATATTTT. This sequence encodes CASSEQGTGNTIYF.

The V and J genes are TRBV3-1 (or the pseudogene TRBV3-2) and TRBJ2-5; no definite D call. The CDR3 extends over 12 amino acids. CDR1 LGHDT and CDR2 YNNKEL come from the germline V gene (reference sequence). V was clipped by 7 bases and J by 9 bases, with 15 bases between them. CDR3 protein: CASKLAVGSQYF. CDR3 nucleotides: TGTGCCAGCAAGTTGGCGGTTGGGTCCCAGTACTTC.

The V gene is TRBV23-1, the J gene TRBJ2-7, with TRBD2 matching 9 bases. TRBV23-1 is an open reading frame, and its role is uncertain. CDR3 length equals 19 residues. V lost 0 bases to trimming and J lost 2 bases; unmatched junction nucleotides: 14. The CDR3 DNA is TGCGCCAGCAGTCAATCGTTGGAGTTCGCTAGCGGGATTACCTACGAGCAGTACTTC. Translated: CASSQSLEFASGITYEQYF.

The table lists this clone with a few counts. The rearrangement uses TRBV5-1 and TRBJ1-2, with TRBD1 matching 9 bases. The V segment lost 5 bases and the J segment 2 bases; nucleotides outside the gene matches: 4. This CDR3 has 14 residues. Germline V gene data show CDR1 as SGHRS and CDR2 as YFSETQ. CDR3 loop: CASSTTGGNYGYTF. The CDR3 nucleotides read TGCGCCAGCAGTACTACAGGGGGCAACTATGGCTACACCTTC.

The rearrangement joins TRBV5-1 to TRBJ2-2, with D uncertain. Trimming removed 2 bases at V and 7 bases at J, with 6 bases between. CDR1 SGHRS and CDR2 YFSETQ come from the germline V gene. The CDR3 totals 12 residues. CDR3 sequence: CASSLTGGELFF. DNA for the CDR3: TGCGCCAGCAGCTTAACCGGCGGGGAGCTGTTTTTT.

The chain uses TRBV10-2 and TRBJ1-2; the D gene is possibly TRBD1 (6 bases). V dropped 1 base and J dropped 4 bases, with 10 bases sitting between them. The CDR3 is 14 residues long. Germline V gives CDR1 WSHSY, CDR2 SAAADI. As DNA, the CDR3 is TGCGCCAGCAGTGAGTTGGGGACACCCTATGGCTACACCTTC. It encodes CASSELGTPYGYTF.

The chain combines TRBV6-4 with TRBJ1-4; TRBD1 might be the D (6 bases). The germline CDR1 and CDR2 sequences are MRHNA and SNTAGT. This CDR3 region has 15 residues. V lost 3 bases and J lost 5, with 13 bases in between. CDR3 coding DNA: TGTGCCAGCAGTGAGACCAGGGGCCCGAATGAAAAACTGTTTTTT. Its protein is CASSETRGPNEKLFF.

The V call is TRBV12-3 or TRBV12-4, the J call TRBJ1-1, with a tentative D call TRBD1 (6 bases). V was cut by 3 bases and J by 6 bases, with 8 bases left in between. The CDR3 covers 12 residues. This CDR3 reads CASSLGGPEAFF. The CDR3 DNA reads as TGTGCCAGCAGTTTGGGGGGGCCTGAAGCTTTCTTT.